The sequence of this TCR beta chain was determined in a study of T cell responses to AZD1222 COVID-19 vaccine. The V end lost 4 bases, the J end lost 5 bases, and 17 bases lay between the germline ends. Germline values: CDR1 SGHTA, CDR2 FQGTGA. There are 16 residues in the CDR3. The data were produced by immunoSEQ multiplex PCR, yet TCRdb's version contains in-frame clones alone and is incomplete. The sample has over 150,000 clones, approximately 93% seen once; the top ten hold under 4%. The rearrangement joins TRBV7-3 to TRBJ1-4; possibly TRBD1 for D (6 bases). The origin of this receptor is an adult who received the AZD1222 COVID-19 vaccine. Material: peripheral blood, obtained 28 days after the second AZD1222 dose. CDR3 amino acids: CASSSQGRGPNEKLFF. CDR3 bases: TGTGCCAGCAGCTCGCAGGGGCGCGGACCGAATGAAAAACTGTTTTTT.